This T cell receptor (beta chain) was identified in a study of blood T cells in healthy people across ages. For the second PCR, which ran for about 7 to 11 cycles, a sample-barcoded 5' primer and a J-beta primer mix were used. TCRdb reprocessed the 5' RACE reads with MiXCR, giving one entry per CDR3 protein. The sample contains hundreds of thousands of distinct CDR3 sequences, around two fifths of which appear only once. Investigators took roughly 10 milliliters of peripheral blood from every donor. This clonotype was seen only a few times. The junction had 7 bases not matched to a gene; V was cut back by 4 bases and J by 9 bases. This CDR3 has 15 residues. Germline CDR1 LNHNV, CDR2 YYDKDF (reference sequence).

The sample consisted of blood. This chain links TRBV15 with TRBJ2-1, with 12 bases lining up with TRBD2. This sequence originates from an older man in good health. As DNA, the CDR3 is TGTGCCACCAGCACCTTCACTAGCGGGGGGACTGAGCAGTTCTTC. It translates to CATSTFTSGGTEQFF.